Listed below are T cell receptor beta chains from one sample, sequenced in a study of shared clonotypes between healthy human individuals. Produced via immunoSEQ multiplex PCR; TCRdb's table is partial and in-frame only. Here the sample spans about 2,200,000 clones, 90% to 95% being singletons. What was sequenced was naive CD8+ T cells from PBMCs. Receptor source: a man between 18 and 29 years old in good health. Some clones in this sample may be carry-over from other donors' samples. Both conserved end residues are trimmed from each CDR3.

v_gene | CDR3aa
TRBV28 | ASSPHYRGGGNEQF
TRBV9 | ASSVGQANSYEQY
TRBV19 | ASSISGVLGAGELF
TRBV9 | ASSVVRENTEAF
TRBV27 | ASSEGQGDRYNSPLH
TRBV7-8 | ASSLVTRFYEQY
TRBV13 | ATKGQGRTGELF
TRBV6-1 | ASSERMGRNTEAF
TRBV4-3 | ASSQDSISSAQY
TRBV27 | ASSSKDGNYGYT
TRBV4-1 | ASSPRTVSSRSDTQY
TRBV10-3 | AISDSIRSGNTIY
TRBV7-9 | ATGTDYTSTDTQY
TRBV9 | ASSEGLAGPHEQY
TRBV6-5 | ASSYGYEQF
TRBV6-5 | ASSYELDSGANVLT
TRBV4-1 | ASSQPKIRLAGVGDTQY
TRBV30 | AWSAWTAAQGYT
TRBV4-1 | ASSQLTTSGGYEQY
TRBV25-1 | ASSDLASYEQY
TRBV5-6 | ASSPPDRSYEQY
TRBV9 | ASSVAGTQETQY
TRBV5-1 | ASSLAGWEPNTEAF
TRBV29-1 | SVWDTYEQY
TRBV19 | ASSWSRATSYEQY
TRBV5-8 | ASSFAGLQETQY
TRBV19 | ATSTGTGAYEQF
TRBV2 | ASSGPGGWSSPDTQY
TRBV5-6 | ASSLRAGWETQY
TRBV7-3 | ASSGGLSLRTDTQY
TRBV28 | ASSFKGYYGYT
TRBV13 | ASSLFLTGELF
TRBV6-5 | ASSYSSSHYEQY
TRBV5-1 | ASSRVVWDRDSYEQY
TRBV27 | ASSFIGTLNQPQH
TRBV29-1 | SVTGIEAF
TRBV14 | ASREQGYDGYT